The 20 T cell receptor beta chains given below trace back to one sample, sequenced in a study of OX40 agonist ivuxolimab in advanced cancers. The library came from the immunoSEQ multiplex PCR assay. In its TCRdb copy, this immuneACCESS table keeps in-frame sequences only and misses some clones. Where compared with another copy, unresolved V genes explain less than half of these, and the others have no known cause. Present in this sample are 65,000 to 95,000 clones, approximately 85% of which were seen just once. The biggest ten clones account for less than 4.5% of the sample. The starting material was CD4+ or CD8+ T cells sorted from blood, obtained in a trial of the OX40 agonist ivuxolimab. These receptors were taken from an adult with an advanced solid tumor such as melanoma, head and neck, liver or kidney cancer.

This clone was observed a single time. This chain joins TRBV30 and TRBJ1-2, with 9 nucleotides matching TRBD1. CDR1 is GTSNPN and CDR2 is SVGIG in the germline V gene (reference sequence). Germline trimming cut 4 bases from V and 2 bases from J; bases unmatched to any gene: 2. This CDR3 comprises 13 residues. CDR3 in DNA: TGTGCCTGGACCGGGACAGGGAACTATGGCTACACCTTC. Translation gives CAWTGTGNYGYTF.

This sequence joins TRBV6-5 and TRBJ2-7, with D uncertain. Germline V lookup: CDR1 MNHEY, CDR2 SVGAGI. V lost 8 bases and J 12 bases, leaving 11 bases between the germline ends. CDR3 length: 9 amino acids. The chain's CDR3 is CASWRAMYF. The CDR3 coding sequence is TGTGCCAGCTGGAGAGCTATGTACTTC.

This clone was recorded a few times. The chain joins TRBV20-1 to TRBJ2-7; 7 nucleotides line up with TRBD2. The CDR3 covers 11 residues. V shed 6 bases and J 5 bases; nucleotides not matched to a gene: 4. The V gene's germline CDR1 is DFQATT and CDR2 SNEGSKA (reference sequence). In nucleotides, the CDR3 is TGCAGTGCCACCGCGGGAGACGAGCAGTACTTC. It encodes CSATAGDEQYF.

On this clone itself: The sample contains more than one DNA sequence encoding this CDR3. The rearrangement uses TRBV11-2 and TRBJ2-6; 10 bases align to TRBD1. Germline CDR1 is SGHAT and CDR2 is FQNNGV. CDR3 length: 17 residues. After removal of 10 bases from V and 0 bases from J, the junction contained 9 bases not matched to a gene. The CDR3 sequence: CATGGGQGTSGANVLTF. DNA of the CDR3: TGTGCCACCGGTGGGGGACAGGGGACCTCTGGGGCCAACGTCCTGACTTTC.

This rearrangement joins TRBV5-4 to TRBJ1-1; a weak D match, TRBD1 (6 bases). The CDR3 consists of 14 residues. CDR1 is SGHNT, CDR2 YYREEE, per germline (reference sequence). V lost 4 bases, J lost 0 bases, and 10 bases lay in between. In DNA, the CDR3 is TGTGCCAGCAGCCCAGACAGGATGAACACTGAAGCTTTCTTT. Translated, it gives CASSPDRMNTEAFF.

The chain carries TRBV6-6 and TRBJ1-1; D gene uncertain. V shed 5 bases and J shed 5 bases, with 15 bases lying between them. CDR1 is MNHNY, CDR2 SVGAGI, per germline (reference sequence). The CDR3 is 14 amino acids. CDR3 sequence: CASSATPRGTEAFF. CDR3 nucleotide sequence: TGTGCCAGCAGTGCTACCCCCCGTGGGACTGAAGCTTTCTTT.

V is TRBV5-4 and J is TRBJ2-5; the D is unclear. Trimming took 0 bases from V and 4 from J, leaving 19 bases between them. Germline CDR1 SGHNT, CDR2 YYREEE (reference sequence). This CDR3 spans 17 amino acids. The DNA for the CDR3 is TGTGCCAGCAGCTTGGGGATCCCTAGAGAGAGGAGAGAGACCCAGTACTTC. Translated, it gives CASSLGIPRERRETQYF.

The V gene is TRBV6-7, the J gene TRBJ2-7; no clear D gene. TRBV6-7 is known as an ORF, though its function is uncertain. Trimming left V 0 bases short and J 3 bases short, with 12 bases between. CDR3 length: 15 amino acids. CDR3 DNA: TGTGCCAGCAGTTACTCCACAAGTCCGCTCTACGAGCAGTACTTC. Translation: CASSYSTSPLYEQYF.

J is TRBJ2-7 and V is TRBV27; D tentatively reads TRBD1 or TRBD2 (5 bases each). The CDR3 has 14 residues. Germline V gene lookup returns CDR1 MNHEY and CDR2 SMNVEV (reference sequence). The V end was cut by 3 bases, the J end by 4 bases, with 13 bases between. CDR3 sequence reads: CASSLGTTGYEQYF. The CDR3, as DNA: TGTGCCAGCAGTTTGGGGACGACTGGATACGAGCAGTACTTC.

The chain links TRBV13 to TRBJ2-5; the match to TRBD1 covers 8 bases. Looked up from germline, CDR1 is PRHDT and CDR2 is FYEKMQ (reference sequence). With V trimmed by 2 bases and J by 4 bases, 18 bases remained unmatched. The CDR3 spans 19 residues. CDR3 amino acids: CASSLRPGLGTGWGETQYF. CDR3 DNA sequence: TGTGCCAGCAGCTTAAGGCCGGGCCTGGGGACAGGTTGGGGAGAGACCCAGTACTTC.

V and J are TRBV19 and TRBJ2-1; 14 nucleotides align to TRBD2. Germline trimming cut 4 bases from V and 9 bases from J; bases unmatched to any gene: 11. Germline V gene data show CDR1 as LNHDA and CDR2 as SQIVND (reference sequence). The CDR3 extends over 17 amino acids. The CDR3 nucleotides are TGTGCCAGTAGTACATTAAAGGGACTAGCGGGAGCTCTTGAGCAGTTCTTC. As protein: CASSTLKGLAGALEQFF.

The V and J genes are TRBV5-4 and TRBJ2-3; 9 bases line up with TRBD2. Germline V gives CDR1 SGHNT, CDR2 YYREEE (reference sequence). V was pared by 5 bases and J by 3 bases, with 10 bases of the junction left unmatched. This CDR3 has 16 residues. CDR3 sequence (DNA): TGTGCCAGCAGATCGAATAGCGGGAGTGGTACAGATACGCAGTATTTT. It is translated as CASRSNSGSGTDTQYF.

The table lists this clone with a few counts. The CDR3: CASSLRSNEQFF. CDR3 in DNA: TGTGCCAGCAGCCTCCGGTCAAATGAGCAGTTCTTC. The V and J genes are TRBV7-9 and TRBJ2-1; no reliable D call. Trimming removed 5 bases at V and 7 bases at J, with 9 bases between. This CDR3 contains 12 residues. Germline-derived CDR1 and CDR2 are SEHNR and FQNEAQ (reference sequence). The full variable domain, its missing parts supplied by reference TRBV7-9 and TRBJ2-1, is DTGVSQNPRHKITKRGQNVTFRCDPISEHNRLYWYRQTLGQGPEFLTYFQNEAQLEKSRLLSDRFSAERPKGSFSTLEIQRTEQGDSAMYLCASSLRSNEQFFGPGTRLTVL.

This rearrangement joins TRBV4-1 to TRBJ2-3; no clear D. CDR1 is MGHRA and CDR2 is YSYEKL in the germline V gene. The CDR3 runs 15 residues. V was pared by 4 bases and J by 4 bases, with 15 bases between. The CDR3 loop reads CASSPVSLRADTQYF. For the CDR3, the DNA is TGCGCCAGCAGCCCAGTATCCCTGCGCGCAGATACGCAGTATTTT.

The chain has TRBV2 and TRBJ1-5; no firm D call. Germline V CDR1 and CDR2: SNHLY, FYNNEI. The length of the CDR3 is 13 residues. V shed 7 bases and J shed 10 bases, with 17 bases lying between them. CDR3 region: CASTRRTPQPQHF. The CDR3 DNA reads TGTGCCAGCACTCGACGGACCCCCCAACCCCAGCATTTT.

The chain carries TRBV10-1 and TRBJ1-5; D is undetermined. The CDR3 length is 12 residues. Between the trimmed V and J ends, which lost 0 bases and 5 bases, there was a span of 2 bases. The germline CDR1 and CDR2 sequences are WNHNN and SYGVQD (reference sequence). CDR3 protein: CASSESHQPQHF. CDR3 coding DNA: TGCGCCAGCAGTGAGTCCCATCAGCCCCAGCATTTT.

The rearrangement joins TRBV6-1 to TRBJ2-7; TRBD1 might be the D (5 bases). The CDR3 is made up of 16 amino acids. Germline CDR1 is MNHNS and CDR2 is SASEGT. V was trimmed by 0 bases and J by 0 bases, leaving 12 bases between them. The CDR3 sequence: CASSEAQTATSYEQYF. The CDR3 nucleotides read TGTGCCAGCAGTGAAGCACAGACAGCGACCTCCTACGAGCAGTACTTC.

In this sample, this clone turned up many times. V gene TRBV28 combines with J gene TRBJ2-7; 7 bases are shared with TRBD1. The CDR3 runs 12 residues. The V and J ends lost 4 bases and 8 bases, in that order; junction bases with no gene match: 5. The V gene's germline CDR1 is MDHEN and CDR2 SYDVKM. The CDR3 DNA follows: TGTGCCAGCAGTTCCGGGACAGAACAGCAGTACTTC. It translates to CASSSGTEQQYF.

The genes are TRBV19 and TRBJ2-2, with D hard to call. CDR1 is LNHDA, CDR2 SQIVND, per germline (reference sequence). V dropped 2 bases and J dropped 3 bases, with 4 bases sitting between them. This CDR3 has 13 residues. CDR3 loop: CASSIQDTGELFF. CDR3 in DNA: TGTGCCAGTAGTATACAGGACACCGGGGAGCTGTTTTTT.

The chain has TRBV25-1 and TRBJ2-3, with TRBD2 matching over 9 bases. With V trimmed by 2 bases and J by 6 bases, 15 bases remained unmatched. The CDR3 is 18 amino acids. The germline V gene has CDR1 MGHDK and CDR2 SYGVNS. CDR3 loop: CASSEPSSLAGSMDTQYF. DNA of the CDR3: TGTGCCAGCAGTGAACCCTCTTCACTAGCGGGTTCTATGGATACGCAGTATTTT.